These 8 T cell receptor beta chains share one sample of origin, sequenced in a study of cytomegalovirus exposure and HLA in healthy donors. The PCR used 60 Vbeta and 13 Jbeta primers. This table comes from immunoSEQ multiplex PCR, and its TCRdb copy is limited to in-frame clones, with some not included. The sample holds 100,000 to 120,000 clones, around four fifths seen once. Sequencing used PBMCs. The source is a man under 40 in good health and CMV-seropositive.

The chain has TRBV5-8 and TRBJ1-5; 7 bases agree with TRBD1. This CDR3 comprises 16 residues. V lost 3 bases, J lost 0 bases, and 6 bases stayed unmatched. From germline, CDR1 is SGHTS and CDR2 YDEGEE. In nucleotides, the CDR3 is TGTGCCAGCAGCTCAGGACAGGATTATAGCAATCAGCCCCAGCATTTT. Translated, it gives CASSSGQDYSNQPQHF. The variable domain in full, with the rest retrieved from reference TRBV5-8 and TRBJ1-5, is EAGVTQSPTHLIKTRGQQATLRCSPISGHTSVYWYQQALGLGLQFLLWYDEGEERNRGNFPPRFSGRQFPNYSSELNVNALELEDSALYLCASSSGQDYSNQPQHFGDGTRLSIL.

This chain connects TRBV15 to TRBJ1-1; 8 positions match TRBD1. The germline CDR1 and CDR2 sequences are LNHNV and YYDKDF (reference sequence). V lost 0 bases to trimming and J lost 6 bases; unmatched junction nucleotides: 6. This CDR3 is 15 amino acids long. The CDR3 sequence: CATSRDAAGGPEAFF. The CDR3 coding sequence is TGTGCCACCAGCAGAGATGCGGCAGGGGGCCCTGAAGCTTTCTTT. Full variable domain (outside the CDR3, taken from reference TRBV15 and TRBJ1-1): DAMVIQNPRYQVTQFGKPVTLSCSQTLNHNVMYWYQQKSSQAPKLLFHYYDKDFNNEADTPDNFQSRRPNTSFCFLDIRSPGLGDTAMYLCATSRDAAGGPEAFFGQGTRLTVV.

V and J are TRBV2 and TRBJ2-5; 7 bases align to TRBD1. The CDR3 extends over 15 amino acids. Germline loops: CDR1 SNHLY, CDR2 FYNNEI. The junction had 12 bases not matched to a gene; V was cut back by 6 bases and J by 5 bases. DNA of the CDR3: TGTGCCAGCAGCCCTCCGGACAGGCCTGAGGAGACCCAGTACTTC. Its translation: CASSPPDRPEETQYF.

This clone was observed a handful of times. The chain couples TRBV6-6 to TRBJ1-2; maybe TRBD1 (6 bases). The CDR3 runs to 13 residues. The germline V and J ends were trimmed by 6 bases and 3 bases, with 11 bases remaining between them. Germline V gene data show CDR1 as MNHNY and CDR2 as SVGAGI (reference sequence). CDR3 sequence (DNA): TGTGCCAGCAGCGTACAGGGAGACTATGGCTACACCTTC. This codes for CASSVQGDYGYTF.

The chain is built from TRBV7-9 and TRBJ2-5, with D tentatively TRBD2 (6 bases). CDR3 length: 12 residues. The germline gives CDR1 SEHNR, CDR2 FQNEAQ (reference sequence). V lost 5 bases to trimming and J lost 11 bases, with 15 bases between them. The CDR3 DNA sequence: TGTGCCAGCAGCCAGACCAGGGACTGGCAGTACTTC. It specifies CASSQTRDWQYF. The complete variable domain, with remaining parts taken from reference TRBV7-9 and TRBJ2-5, reads DTGVSQNPRHKITKRGQNVTFRCDPISEHNRLYWYRQTLGQGPEFLTYFQNEAQLEKSRLLSDRFSAERPKGSFSTLEIQRTEQGDSAMYLCASSQTRDWQYFGPGTRLLVL.

The V and J genes are TRBV14 and TRBJ1-2; D unresolved. Trimming cost V 2 bases and J 4 bases, with 8 bases left between them. Germline-derived CDR1 and CDR2 are SGHDN and FVKESK. This CDR3 spans 13 amino acids. This chain's CDR3 is CASSQTGVYGYTF. The CDR3 DNA sequence: TGTGCCAGCAGCCAAACCGGGGTCTATGGCTACACCTTC.

Comment on this clone: This same CDR3 is encoded by further DNA sequences in the sample. CDR3 sequence (DNA): TGCAGCGTCGGGGGACAGGACACAGATACGCAGTATTTT. Amino acids: CSVGGQDTDTQYF. This chain joins TRBV29-1 and TRBJ2-3; 8 bases are shared with TRBD1. The germline CDR1 and CDR2 sequences are SQVTM and ANQGSEA. V lost 6 bases to trimming and J lost 2 bases; unmatched junction nucleotides: 4. CDR3 length: 13 residues.

The CDR3 bases are TGTGCCAGCAGCTTGGCGGCAGGGATAAGGTCGATGAACACTGAAGCTTTCTTT. Translating gives CASSLAAGIRSMNTEAFF. This chain links TRBV5-5 with TRBJ1-1, with D maybe TRBD1 (5 bases). Germline assignment: CDR1 SGHKS and CDR2 YYEKEE (reference sequence). Trimming pared 0 bases from V and 0 bases from J, leaving 18 bases between. The CDR3 extends over 18 amino acids.